Sequencing of this TCR beta chain was carried out in a study of blood T cell repertoires in COVID-19. Study summary: The samples span acute and convalescent COVID-19 from the United States, Italy and Spain. T cells, B-cell-depleted T cells, or PBMCs supplied cDNA or gDNA.

Per the authors' pipeline: Amplification of reference gene primers was used by the study to estimate nucleated cell counts. Some clones are missing from TCRdb's copy, which holds only in-frame ones; the method was immunoSEQ multiplex PCR. Clone size and the V and J calls come from that table; the DNA yielded D and trimming. The sample has 200,000 or so clones, approximately 82% seen once. A single count supports this clone. Sequenced: peripheral blood. The clonotype originates from a human donor with acute or convalescent COVID-19. The donor label of this sample is uncertain.

CDR3 protein: CASSVREGAYNEQFF. CDR3 nucleotide sequence: TGTGCCAGCAGCGTTCGGGAGGGGGCGTACAATGAGCAGTTCTTC. V is TRBV9 and J is TRBJ2-1, with D possibly TRBD2 on 8 matching bases. The CDR3 totals 15 residues. CDR1 and CDR2 from the germline V gene are SGDLS and YYNGEE. V dropped 2 bases and J dropped 4 bases, with 13 bases sitting between them.